This T cell receptor (beta chain) is drawn from a study of blood T cell repertoires in COVID-19. Original handling: Reference gene primers were amplified, and this amplification served to estimate nucleated cell counts. Produced via immunoSEQ multiplex PCR; TCRdb's table is partial and in-frame only. D and trimming were read from the DNA, whereas the V and J calls and clone size are those reported in that table. The sample carries some 300,000 clones, around 91% recorded once. Sequenced: peripheral blood. This clonotype was obtained from a woman aged 35 to 49 with COVID-19, enrolled during active disease.

The CDR3 sequence: CASLHLSRETEAFF. CDR3 sequence (DNA): TGTGCCAGTCTACATCTTTCGAGGGAGACTGAAGCTTTCTTT. The V call is TRBV19, the J call TRBJ1-1; the D is unclear. CDR3 length equals 14 residues. The V end lost 8 bases, the J end lost 5 bases, and 18 bases lay between the germline ends. Per the germline V gene, CDR1 is LNHDA and CDR2 is SQIVND (reference sequence).